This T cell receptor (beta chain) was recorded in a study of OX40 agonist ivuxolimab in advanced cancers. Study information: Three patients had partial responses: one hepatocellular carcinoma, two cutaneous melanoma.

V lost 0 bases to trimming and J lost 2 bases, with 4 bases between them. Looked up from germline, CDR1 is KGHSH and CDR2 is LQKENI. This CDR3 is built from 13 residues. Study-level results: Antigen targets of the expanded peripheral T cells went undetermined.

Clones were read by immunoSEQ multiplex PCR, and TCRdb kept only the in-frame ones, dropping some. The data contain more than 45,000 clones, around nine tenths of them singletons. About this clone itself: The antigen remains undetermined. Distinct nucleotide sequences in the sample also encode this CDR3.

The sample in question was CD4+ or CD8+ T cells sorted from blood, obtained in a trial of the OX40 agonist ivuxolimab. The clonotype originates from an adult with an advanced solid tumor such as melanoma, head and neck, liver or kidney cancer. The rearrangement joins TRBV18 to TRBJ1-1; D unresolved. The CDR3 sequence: CASSPPGNTEAFF. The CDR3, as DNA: TGTGCCAGCTCACCACCGGGTAACACTGAAGCTTTCTTT.